One sample yielded the 25 T cell receptor beta chains listed below, sequenced in a study of blood T cell repertoires in COVID-19. Produced via immunoSEQ multiplex PCR; TCRdb's table is partial and in-frame only. The sample comprises around 200,000 clones, about 86% of which are singletons, and about 9% rests with the top ten. Sequencing input: peripheral blood. The receptors stem from a man aged 40-50 years with active or convalescent COVID-19.

This rearrangement joins TRBV7-6 to TRBJ1-1; D perhaps matches TRBD1 (6 bases). The CDR3 is made up of 14 amino acids. CDR1 is SGHVS and CDR2 is FNYEAQ in the germline V gene. V was cut by 2 bases and J by 2 bases, with 9 bases left in between. The CDR3 region has the DNA TGTGCCAGCAGCTTACGGACAGACAACACTGAAGCTTTCTTT. It is translated as CASSLRTDNTEAFF.

This clone was counted a single time. The chain uses TRBV5-6 and TRBJ1-2, with 9 bases that match TRBD1. The CDR3 has 13 residues. Germline loops: CDR1 SGHDT, CDR2 YYEEEE. Germline trimming cut 3 bases from V and 4 bases from J; bases unmatched to any gene: 1. In nucleotides, the CDR3 is TGTGCCAGCAGCTGGGGACAGGGCTATGGCTACACCTTC. Protein product: CASSWGQGYGYTF.

This chain connects TRBV18 to TRBJ2-3, with TRBD2 matching over 13 bases. CDR1 and CDR2 (germline): KGHSH, LQKENI. The CDR3 consists of 17 residues. The V and J ends lost 4 bases and 0 bases, in that order; junction bases with no gene match: 4. The chain's CDR3 is CASSLTSGGLSTDTQYF. CDR3 nucleotides: TGTGCCAGCTCACTGACTAGCGGGGGGCTTAGCACAGATACGCAGTATTTT.

This clone was observed a few times. The chain combines TRBV28 with TRBJ2-7; 10 nucleotides agree with TRBD1. The CDR3 has 15 residues. Germline loops: CDR1 MDHEN, CDR2 SYDVKM. J was trimmed by 4 bases and V by 5 bases; bases with no gene match: 8. The CDR3 nucleotides read TGTGCCAGCAGTCCGCACGGGACAGGGGTATACGAGCAGTACTTC. This gives the protein CASSPHGTGVYEQYF.

The rearrangement links TRBV6-4 to TRBJ2-5; 7 bases match TRBD1. CDR1 MRHNA and CDR2 SNTAGT come from the germline V gene. The length of the CDR3 is 14 residues. The junction had 10 bases not matched to a gene; V was cut back by 7 bases and J by 5 bases. In DNA form, the CDR3 reads TGTGCCAGCACCCCCGTTCGGACAGGCGAGACCCAGTACTTC. Its translation is CASTPVRTGETQYF.

J is TRBJ1-4 and V is TRBV5-1; 9 bases map to TRBD1. The CDR3 has 16 residues. The V gene's germline CDR1 is SGHRS and CDR2 YFSETQ. Unmatched junction bases numbered 11, after V lost 4 bases and J lost 7 bases. The CDR3 DNA reads TGCGCCAGCAGCCCCGGGACAGGGTGGAGTGTTGAAAAACTGTTTTTT. Translation gives CASSPGTGWSVEKLFF. The variable domain in full, completed from reference TRBV5-1 and TRBJ1-4, reads KAGVTQTPRYLIKTRGQQVTLSCSPISGHRSVSWYQQTPGQGLQFLFEYFSETQRNKGNFPGRFSGRQFSNSRSEMNVSTLELGDSALYLCASSPGTGWSVEKLFFGSGTQLSVL.

The CDR3 nucleotides read TGTGCCAGCAGGAACAGGGAGAACACTGAAGCTTTCTTT. It encodes CASRNRENTEAFF. The chain has TRBV6-5 and TRBJ1-1; D is possibly TRBD1 (6 bases). V was pared by 6 bases and J by 1 base, with 9 bases between. The CDR3 contains 13 residues. Germline lookup yields CDR1 MNHEY and CDR2 SVGAGI.

This clone came up once. V is TRBV6-5 and J is TRBJ2-3, with 8 bases that match TRBD2. Per germline, CDR1 MNHEY and CDR2 SVGAGI. CDR3 length: 12 residues. V was pared by 8 bases and J by 12 bases, with 10 bases of the junction left unmatched. CDR3 coding DNA: TGTGCCAGCGGTCTTTCGCGGGGGGTTCAGTATTTT. The encoded protein is CASGLSRGVQYF.

The chain couples TRBV11-2 to TRBJ1-2; TRBD1 agrees at 8 bases. Trimming removed 4 bases from V and 4 bases from J; junction bases left unmatched: 8. Looked up from germline, CDR1 is SGHAT and CDR2 is FQNNGV. The CDR3 totals 15 residues. The CDR3 protein is CASSWGDRSLYGYTF. CDR3 sequence (DNA): TGTGCCAGCAGCTGGGGGGACAGGAGCCTCTATGGCTACACCTTC.

V and J are TRBV2 and TRBJ1-2; 9 bases line up with TRBD1. In germline, CDR1 is SNHLY, CDR2 FYNNEI. The CDR3 loop spans 15 amino acids. With V trimmed by 2 bases and J by 2 bases, 3 bases remained unmatched. The CDR3 reads CASSETGGANYGYTF. DNA of the CDR3: TGTGCCAGCAGTGAAACAGGGGGCGCGAACTATGGCTACACCTTC.

The chain couples TRBV7-2 to TRBJ2-7; D not resolved. V was pared by 1 base and J by 3 bases, with 10 bases between. The CDR3 extends over 14 amino acids. Germline V lookup: CDR1 SGHTA, CDR2 FQGNSA. The CDR3 is CASSLGGSRYEQYF. CDR3 nucleotides: TGTGCCAGCAGCTTAGGTGGCAGTCGCTACGAGCAGTACTTC.

The rearrangement links TRBV19 to TRBJ1-4; TRBD1 matches at 8 bases. The CDR3 sequence is 15 residues long. Trimming cost V 5 bases and J 5 bases; bases outside gene matches: 7. CDR1 is LNHDA and CDR2 is SQIVND in the germline V gene (reference sequence). For the CDR3, the DNA is TGTGCCAGTAGTTCATGGACAGGGACAAATGAAAAACTGTTTTTT. Residues: CASSSWTGTNEKLFF.

This sequence joins TRBV5-1 and TRBJ2-1, with 10 positions matching TRBD1. Trimming cost V 4 bases and J 6 bases; bases outside gene matches: 7. CDR1 and CDR2 from the germline V gene are SGHRS and YFSETQ. The CDR3 spans 15 residues. Here the CDR3 DNA reads TGCGCCAGCAGCCCCGGGACAGGGGATCCCAATGAGCAGTTCTTC. It specifies CASSPGTGDPNEQFF. Supplemented by reference TRBV5-1 and TRBJ2-1, the full variable domain reads KAGVTQTPRYLIKTRGQQVTLSCSPISGHRSVSWYQQTPGQGLQFLFEYFSETQRNKGNFPGRFSGRQFSNSRSEMNVSTLELGDSALYLCASSPGTGDPNEQFFGPGTRLTVL.

The chain uses TRBV10-3 and TRBJ2-1; the match to TRBD2 covers 8 bases. The junction had 11 bases not matched to a gene; V was cut back by 0 bases and J by 1 base. The CDR3 is made up of 19 amino acids. Looked up from germline, CDR1 is ENHRY and CDR2 is SYGVKD. CDR3 sequence (DNA): TGTGCCATCAGTGAGTCTGCTCTAACTAGCGGTTTTTCCTACAATGAGCAGTTCTTC. It codes for CAISESALTSGFSYNEQFF.

The rearrangement links TRBV18 to TRBJ2-3; D remains unclear. This CDR3 is built from 12 residues. The germline CDR1 and CDR2 sequences are KGHSH and LQKENI. V lost 5 bases, J lost 6 bases, and 9 bases lay in between. CDR3 in amino acids: CASSFEEDTQYF. The CDR3, as DNA: TGTGCCAGCTCATTTGAAGAGGATACGCAGTATTTT.

V is TRBV4-1 and J is TRBJ1-1; perhaps TRBD1 as D (6 bases). CDR1 is MGHRA, CDR2 YSYEKL, per germline. Deletions cut 3 bases from V and 0 bases from J, with 14 bases between. The CDR3 runs to 16 residues. This CDR3 reads CASSHLLGQMNTEAFF. The CDR3 coding sequence is TGCGCCAGCAGCCATCTTTTAGGACAGATGAACACTGAAGCTTTCTTT.

This rearrangement joins TRBV25-1 to TRBJ1-6; perhaps TRBD1 as D (6 bases). V was shortened by 6 bases and J by 5 bases, with 17 bases between the two germline ends. The germline CDR1 and CDR2 sequences are MGHDK and SYGVNS. CDR3 length: 16 residues. The CDR3 DNA reads TGTGCCAGCAGAGAAGGACAGCGGAGGAATAATTCACCCCTCCACTTT. Translated: CASREGQRRNNSPLHF.

This clone was seen more than once but under ten times. The chain recombines TRBV30 with TRBJ1-5; D might be TRBD1 (6 bases). V lost 2 bases and J 6 bases, leaving 20 bases between the germline ends. The CDR3 runs 16 residues. Germline loops: CDR1 GTSNPN, CDR2 SVGIG (reference sequence). CDR3 sequence (DNA): TGTGCCTGGAGTTTAACGGGACAAGGGGCGCGTCAGCCCCAGCATTTT. It encodes CAWSLTGQGARQPQHF.

This clone has a handful of counts. This chain uses TRBV30 with TRBJ1-2, with TRBD1 matching 9 bases. This CDR3 has 12 residues. The V and J ends lost 4 bases and 4 bases, in that order; junction bases with no gene match: 1. CDR1 GTSNPN and CDR2 SVGIG come from the germline V gene (reference sequence). CDR3: CAWTQGAYGYTF. The CDR3 nucleotides are TGTGCCTGGACACAGGGGGCCTATGGCTACACCTTC.

J is TRBJ1-5 and V is TRBV18, with D possibly matching TRBD1 (6 bases). This CDR3 has 14 amino acids. The germline V gene encodes CDR1 KGHSH and CDR2 LQKENI. V lost 5 bases, J lost 7 bases, and 15 bases lay in between. As DNA, the CDR3 is TGTGCCAGCTCAACGGGGGGGGCAGGGCAGCCCCAGCATTTT. It specifies CASSTGGAGQPQHF.

The chain joins TRBV29-1 to TRBJ2-3; TRBD2 matches at 12 bases. Germline CDR1 is SQVTM and CDR2 is ANQGSEA. The CDR3 runs to 15 residues. J gave up 4 bases and V 4 bases, and 6 bases lay outside the gene matches. The CDR3 sequence: CSVGLLAGGPDTQYF. In DNA form, the CDR3 reads TGCAGCGTTGGACTACTAGCGGGGGGCCCAGATACGCAGTATTTT.

Concerning this clone itself: The sample holds other DNA sequences that translate to the same CDR3. The V and J genes are TRBV11-2 and TRBJ1-1; 7 bases are a match to TRBD1. V trimming: 4 bases; J trimming: 1 base; junction bases outside the gene matches: 6. The CDR3 length is 15 residues. The germline V gene has CDR1 SGHAT and CDR2 FQNNGV. The CDR3 sequence: CASSSRTGGNTEAFF. CDR3 bases: TGTGCCAGCAGCTCCCGGACAGGAGGGAACACTGAAGCTTTCTTT.

The rearrangement joins TRBV18 to TRBJ1-1; D not certain. Germline-derived CDR1 and CDR2 are KGHSH and LQKENI. The CDR3 is 15 amino acids. Trimming cost V 3 bases and J 0 bases, with 11 bases left between them. The CDR3 bases are TGTGCCAGCTCACCGATTGGCACAGTGAACACTGAAGCTTTCTTT. This translates into CASSPIGTVNTEAFF.

This chain connects TRBV5-1 to TRBJ2-7; TRBD1 matches at 7 bases. V was clipped by 7 bases and J by 0 bases; unmatched bases: 1. Germline CDR1 is SGHRS and CDR2 is YFSETQ. This CDR3 has 12 amino acids. The CDR3 reads CASGTDSYEQYF. Here the CDR3 DNA reads TGCGCCAGCGGGACAGACTCCTACGAGCAGTACTTC. The complete variable domain, with remaining parts taken from reference TRBV5-1 and TRBJ2-7, reads KAGVTQTPRYLIKTRGQQVTLSCSPISGHRSVSWYQQTPGQGLQFLFEYFSETQRNKGNFPGRFSGRQFSNSRSEMNVSTLELGDSALYLCASGTDSYEQYFGPGTRLTVT.

This sequence joins TRBV19 and TRBJ1-2, with unresolved D. Per the germline V gene, CDR1 is LNHDA and CDR2 is SQIVND (reference sequence). The CDR3 contains 14 residues. V dropped 5 bases and J dropped 0 bases, with 10 bases sitting between them. CDR3 protein: CASSVVLANYGYTF. The CDR3 DNA sequence: TGTGCCAGTAGTGTGGTCTTAGCTAACTATGGCTACACCTTC.